This entry is about one TCR beta chain. This specimen comes from a study of response to subunit inactivated influenza vaccine. TCRdb reprocessed the RT-PCR reads via MiXCR and lists one record per CDR3 protein. The table includes 560,000 or so distinct CDR3 sequences, less than 10% detected once. Between the trimmed V and J ends, which lost 1 base and 8 bases, there was a span of 12 bases. Germline assignment: CDR1 LGHNA and CDR2 YSLEER. This CDR3 contains 14 residues. The TCR was taken from a man in his fifties or sixties who received an inactivated influenza vaccine. The sample was PBMCs from blood, taken around 2 years after vaccination. The chain employs TRBV4-3 and TRBJ2-1; tentatively, D is TRBD1 or TRBD2 (5 bases each). CDR3 in amino acids: CASSQVGRRDEQFF. CDR3 in DNA: TGCGCCAGCAGCCAAGTGGGGCGGCGGGATGAGCAGTTCTTC.